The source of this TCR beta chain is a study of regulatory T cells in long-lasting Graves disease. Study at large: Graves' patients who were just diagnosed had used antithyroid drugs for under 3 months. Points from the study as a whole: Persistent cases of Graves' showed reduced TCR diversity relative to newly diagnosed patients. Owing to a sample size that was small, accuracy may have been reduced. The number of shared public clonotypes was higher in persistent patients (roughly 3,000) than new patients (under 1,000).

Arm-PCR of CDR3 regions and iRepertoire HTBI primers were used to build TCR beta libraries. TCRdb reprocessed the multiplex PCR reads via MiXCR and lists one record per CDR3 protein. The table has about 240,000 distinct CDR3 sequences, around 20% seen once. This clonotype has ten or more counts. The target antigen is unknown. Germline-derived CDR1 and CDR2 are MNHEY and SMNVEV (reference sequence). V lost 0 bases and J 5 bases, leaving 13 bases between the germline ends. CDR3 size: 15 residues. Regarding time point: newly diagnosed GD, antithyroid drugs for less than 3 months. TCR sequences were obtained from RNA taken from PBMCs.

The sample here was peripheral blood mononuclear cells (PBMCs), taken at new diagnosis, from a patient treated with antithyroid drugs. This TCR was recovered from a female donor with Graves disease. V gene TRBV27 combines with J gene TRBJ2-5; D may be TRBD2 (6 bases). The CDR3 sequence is CASSLSFREVETQYF. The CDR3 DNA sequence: TGTGCCAGCAGTTTATCGTTCAGGGAGGTTGAGACCCAGTACTTC.